The entry below describes one T cell receptor (beta chain). The antigen remains unidentified. This specimen belongs to a study of monozygotic twins with inflammatory bowel disease. The study, taken as a whole, reports: IBD patients carried less diverse TCRbeta repertoires (inverse Simpson) than healthy co-twins. Background noise in patient repertoires may stem from differing immunosuppressive treatments.

An amount of roughly 3,500 ng of total RNA was used for each TCR library. With about 15 and 9 cycles respectively, two nested PCRs were carried out on TCRalpha and TCRbeta cDNA. TCRdb reworked the 5' RACE reads into one entry per CDR3 protein, no DNA. The sample totals some 160,000 distinct CDR3 sequences. The sequenced sample was blood. The sequence derives from a human donor with ulcerative colitis or Crohn's disease, or a healthy co-twin of an affected twin (not recorded which).

This CDR3 reads CASSQGPRGTDTQYF. V usage is TRBV4-1 and J usage is TRBJ2-3; TCRdb's assignment of TRBD1 cannot be checked, as there is no DNA. From germline, CDR1 is MGHRA and CDR2 YSYEKL. The length of the CDR3 is 15 residues.